These T cell receptor beta chains were read from a single sample in a study of blood T cell repertoires in COVID-19. Profiled with immunoSEQ multiplex PCR; TCRdb holds only in-frame clones, not every one. Of approximately 210,000 clones in the sample, 70% to 90% were seen once. The specimen was peripheral blood. Receptors originate from a man aged 25-40 years who had recovered from COVID-19. CDR3s include the opening cysteine and the closing phenylalanine or tryptophan. A D gene is named only where the DNA matches it firmly. Clone size appears in some rows only: once, few, many, or a class for an expanded clone.

clone_size	v_call	j_call	cdr3_length	d_call	cdr3_aa	cdr3_nt
NA	TRBV27	TRBJ2-6	17	NA	CASSPTQGWSGANVLTF	TGTGCCAGCAGCCCGACGCAGGGATGGTCTGGGGCCAACGTCCTGACTTTC
NA	TRBV18	TRBJ1-4	16	NA	CASSPSGSRGGEKLFF	TGTGCCAGCTCACCGTCAGGGTCCAGGGGCGGTGAAAAACTGTTTTTT
NA	TRBV7-9	TRBJ2-2	17	NA	CASSYLFRRVTTGELFF	TGTGCCAGCAGCTACCTCTTTCGGCGGGTGACGACCGGGGAGCTGTTTTTT
NA	TRBV10-2	TRBJ2-5	15	TRBD1	CASSDEGAGRETQYF	TGCGCCAGCAGTGACGAGGGGGCTGGAAGAGAGACCCAGTACTTC
few	TRBV27	TRBJ1-5	15	NA	CASSSYRNSNQPQHF	TGTGCCAGCAGTTCCTACAGGAATAGCAATCAGCCCCAGCATTTT
NA	TRBV3-1/TRBV3-2	TRBJ2-3	18	TRBD2	CASSQVSRSSGGADTQYF	TGTGCCAGCAGCCAAGTCAGTCGTTCTAGCGGGGGGGCAGATACGCAGTATTTT
NA	TRBV7-2	TRBJ2-7	17	TRBD2	CASSTRTSGGVYYEQYF	TGTGCCAGCAGCACTCGGACTAGCGGGGGGGTATACTACGAGCAGTACTTC
NA	TRBV4-3	TRBJ2-2	20	NA	CASSHAARFGTNSSTGELFF	TGCGCCAGCAGCCATGCCGCCCGGTTCGGGACAAACTCTAGCACCGGGGAGCTGTTTTTT
NA	TRBV7-9	TRBJ1-2	13	NA	CASSLGTGNGYTF	TGTGCCAGCAGCTTAGGTACAGGGAATGGCTACACCTTC
few	TRBV4-3	TRBJ2-7	18	NA	CASSYHLPGQTSSYEQYF	TGCGCCAGCAGCTATCACCTTCCGGGACAGACTAGCTCCTACGAGCAGTACTTC
NA	TRBV3-1/TRBV3-2	TRBJ1-3	18	TRBD1	CASSQLIGGAASGNTIYF	TGTGCCAGCAGCCAGCTTATAGGGGGCGCAGCTAGCGGAAACACCATATATTTT
NA	TRBV6-5	TRBJ2-7	13	NA	CATRRQTSYEQYF	TGTGCCACCCGACGACAGACCTCCTACGAGCAGTACTTC
NA	TRBV14	TRBJ1-3	16	NA	CASSQRRRSSGNTIYF	TGTGCCAGCAGCCAACGCAGGCGAAGCTCTGGAAACACCATATATTTT
NA	TRBV27	TRBJ1-1	14	TRBD1	CASSFGTANTEAFF	TGTGCCAGCAGTTTTGGGACAGCGAACACTGAAGCTTTCTTT
NA	TRBV19	TRBJ2-3	15	TRBD2	CASSRGGVAGDTQYF	TGTGCCAGTAGTCGCGGTGGGGTAGCGGGAGATACGCAGTATTTT
NA	TRBV6-4	TRBJ2-7	14	TRBD2	CASSPSGDSYEQYF	TGTGCCAGCAGTCCTAGCGGGGACTCCTACGAGCAGTACTTC
NA	TRBV6-5	TRBJ1-2	13	TRBD1	CASNRGRSDGYTF	TGTGCCAGCAACAGGGGGCGAAGCGATGGCTACACCTTC
NA	TRBV7-9	TRBJ1-1	14	TRBD1	CASSSSGGSTEAFF	TGTGCCAGCAGCTCCTCAGGGGGGAGCACTGAAGCTTTCTTT
NA	TRBV15	TRBJ1-1	13	TRBD1	CATRQGVNTEAFF	TGTGCCACCCGACAGGGGGTGAACACTGAAGCTTTCTTT
NA	TRBV29-1	TRBJ2-7	15	NA	CSVEGGSGLYYEQYF	TGCAGCGTTGAAGGGGGGTCGGGACTCTACTACGAGCAGTACTTC
NA	TRBV29-1	TRBJ2-7	13	NA	CSVLTGNSYEQYF	TGCAGCGTGTTAACAGGGAACTCCTACGAGCAGTACTTC
once	TRBV6-2/TRBV6-3	TRBJ2-2	16	NA	CASSYRGNRATGELFF	TGTGCCAGCAGTTACCGAGGGAACAGGGCCACCGGGGAGCTGTTTTTT
NA	TRBV6-5	TRBJ2-7	11	NA	CASKAPYEQYF	TGTGCCAGCAAAGCCCCCTACGAGCAGTACTTC
NA	TRBV7-9	TRBJ1-1	14	NA	CASSLGGHNTEAFF	TGTGCCAGCAGCTTAGGCGGGCATAACACTGAAGCTTTCTTT
few	TRBV5-1	TRBJ1-1	15	NA	CASSFIPTQVTEAFF	TGCGCCAGCAGCTTTATTCCAACACAGGTTACTGAAGCTTTCTTT
NA	TRBV6-5	TRBJ1-5	11	NA	CASSSDQPQHF	TGTGCCAGCAGTTCTGATCAGCCCCAGCATTTT
once	TRBV5-5	TRBJ2-3	16	TRBD2	CASSVGTSVRTDTQYF	TGTGCCAGCAGCGTAGGGACTAGCGTACGCACAGATACGCAGTATTTT
NA	TRBV6-5	TRBJ2-2	16	TRBD2	CASSYFRLAGTGELFF	TGTGCCAGCAGTTACTTTCGACTAGCGGGCACCGGGGAGCTGTTTTTT
NA	TRBV6-5	TRBJ1-5	15	TRBD1	CASRLTGAGNQPQHF	TGTGCCAGCAGGCTGACAGGGGCAGGTAATCAGCCCCAGCATTTT
NA	TRBV5-6	TRBJ2-3	16	TRBD1	CASSSRDRTSTDTQYF	TGTGCCAGCAGTTCCCGGGACAGGACTAGCACAGATACGCAGTATTTT
NA	TRBV19	TRBJ2-1	16	NA	CASDKRGRRGSNEQFF	TGTGCCAGTGATAAAAGGGGACGAAGGGGGAGCAATGAGCAGTTCTTC
NA	TRBV5-8	TRBJ2-3	15	NA	CASRVPGGASDTQYF	TGTGCCAGCAGGGTCCCGGGTGGGGCTTCAGATACGCAGTATTTT
NA	TRBV24-1	TRBJ2-5	12	TRBD2	CATSDPGLVQYF	TGTGCCACCAGTGATCCCGGACTAGTTCAGTACTTC
NA	TRBV12-5	TRBJ2-3	15	NA	CASGWGDLSTDTQYF	TGTGCTAGTGGTTGGGGGGACCTAAGCACAGATACGCAGTATTTT
NA	TRBV5-1	TRBJ2-2	15	TRBD1	CASSLDRGRAGELFF	TGCGCCAGCAGCCTTGACAGGGGGCGAGCCGGGGAGCTGTTTTTT
NA	TRBV19	TRBJ2-6	12	TRBD1	CASGTGANVLTF	TGTGCCAGCGGGACAGGTGCCAACGTCCTGACTTTC
once	TRBV6-1	TRBJ2-1	15	TRBD2	CASSELAGGYNEQFF	TGTGCCAGCAGTGAGCTAGCGGGGGGCTACAATGAGCAGTTCTTC
few	TRBV28	TRBJ1-1	12	NA	CATIDSKDQAFF	TGTGCCACAATAGACAGCAAAGACCAAGCTTTCTTT
NA	TRBV24-1	TRBJ2-1	16	TRBD2	CATSERGLAGYNEQFF	TGTGCCACCAGTGAAAGGGGACTAGCGGGGTACAATGAGCAGTTCTTC